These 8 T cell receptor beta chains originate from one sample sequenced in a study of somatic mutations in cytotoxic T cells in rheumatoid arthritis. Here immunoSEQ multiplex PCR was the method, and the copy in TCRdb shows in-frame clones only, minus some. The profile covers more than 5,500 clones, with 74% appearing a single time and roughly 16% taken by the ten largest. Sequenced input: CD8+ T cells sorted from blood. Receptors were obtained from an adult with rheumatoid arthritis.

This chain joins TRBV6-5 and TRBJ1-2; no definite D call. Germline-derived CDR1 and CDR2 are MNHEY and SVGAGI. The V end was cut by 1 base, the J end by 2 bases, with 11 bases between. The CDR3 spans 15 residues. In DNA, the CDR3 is TGTGCCAGCAGTTACTTGGCAGGCGGCAACTATGGCTACACCTTC. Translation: CASSYLAGGNYGYTF.

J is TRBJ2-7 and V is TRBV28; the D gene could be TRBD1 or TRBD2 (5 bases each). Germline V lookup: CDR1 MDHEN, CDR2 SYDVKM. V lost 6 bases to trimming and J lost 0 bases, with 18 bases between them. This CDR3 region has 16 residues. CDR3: CASRGPGTLSSYEQYF. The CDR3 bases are TGTGCCAGCAGGGGCCCCGGGACGTTAAGCTCCTACGAGCAGTACTTC.

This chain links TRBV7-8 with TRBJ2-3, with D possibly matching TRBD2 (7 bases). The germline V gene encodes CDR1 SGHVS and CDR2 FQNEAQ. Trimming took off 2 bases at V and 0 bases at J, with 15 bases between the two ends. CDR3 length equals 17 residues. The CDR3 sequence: CASSLWGAGASTDTQYF. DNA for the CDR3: TGTGCCAGCAGCTTATGGGGGGCGGGAGCTAGCACAGATACGCAGTATTTT.

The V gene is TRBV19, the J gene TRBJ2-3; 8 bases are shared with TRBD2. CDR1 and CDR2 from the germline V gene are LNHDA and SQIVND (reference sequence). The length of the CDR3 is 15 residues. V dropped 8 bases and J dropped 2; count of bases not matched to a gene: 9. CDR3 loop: CASSSLAGFTDTQYF. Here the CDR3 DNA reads TGTGCCAGTTCGAGTCTAGCGGGTTTCACAGATACGCAGTATTTT.

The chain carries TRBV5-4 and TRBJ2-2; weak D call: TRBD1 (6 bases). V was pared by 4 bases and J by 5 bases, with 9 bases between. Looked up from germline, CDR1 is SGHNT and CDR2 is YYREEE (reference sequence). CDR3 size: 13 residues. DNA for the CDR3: TGTGCCAGCAGCCAGGGGCGGACCGGGGAGCTGTTTTTT. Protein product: CASSQGRTGELFF. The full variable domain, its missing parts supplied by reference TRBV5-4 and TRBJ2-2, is ETGVTQSPTHLIKTRGQQVTLRCSSQSGHNTVSWYQQALGQGPQFIFQYYREEENGRGNFPPRFSGLQFPNYSSELNVNALELDDSALYLCASSQGRTGELFFGEGSRLTVL.

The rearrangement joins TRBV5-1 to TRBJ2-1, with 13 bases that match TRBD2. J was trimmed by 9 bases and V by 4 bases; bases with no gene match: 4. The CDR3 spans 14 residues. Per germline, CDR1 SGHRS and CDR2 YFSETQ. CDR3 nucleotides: TGCGCCAGCAGCCCGGGACTAGCGGGATTTGAGCAGTTCTTC. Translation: CASSPGLAGFEQFF.

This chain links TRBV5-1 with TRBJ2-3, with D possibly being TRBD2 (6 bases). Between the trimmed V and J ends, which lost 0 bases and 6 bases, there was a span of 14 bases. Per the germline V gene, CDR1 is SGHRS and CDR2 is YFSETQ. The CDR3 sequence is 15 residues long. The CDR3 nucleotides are TGCGCCAGCAGCTTGGCCGGACGACTAGGGGATACGCAGTATTTT. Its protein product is CASSLAGRLGDTQYF.

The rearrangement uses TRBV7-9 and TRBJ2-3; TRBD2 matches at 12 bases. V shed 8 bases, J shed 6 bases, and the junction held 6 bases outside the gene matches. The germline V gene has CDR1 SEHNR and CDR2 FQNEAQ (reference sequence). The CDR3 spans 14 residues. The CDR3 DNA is TGTGCCAGCTTACGACTAGCGGGGGTCGATACGCAGTATTTT. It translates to CASLRLAGVDTQYF.